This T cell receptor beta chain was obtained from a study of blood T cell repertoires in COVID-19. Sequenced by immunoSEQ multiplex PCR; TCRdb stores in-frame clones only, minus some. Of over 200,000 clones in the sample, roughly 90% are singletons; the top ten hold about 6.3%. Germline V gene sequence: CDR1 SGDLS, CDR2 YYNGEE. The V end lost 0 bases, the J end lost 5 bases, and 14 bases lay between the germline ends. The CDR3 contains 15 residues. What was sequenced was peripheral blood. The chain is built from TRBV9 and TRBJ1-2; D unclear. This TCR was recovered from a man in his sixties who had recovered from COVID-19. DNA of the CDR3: TGTGCCAGCAGCGTAGAACACTCCACTAGGTATGGCTACACCTTC. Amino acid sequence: CASSVEHSTRYGYTF.